The 3 T cell receptor beta chains below come from one sample, sequenced in a study of T cell clusters in autoimmune cytopenias. TRB amplification used approximately 250 ng of peripheral blood genomic DNA. TRB was amplified by touch-down multiplex PCR, primer pools A and B combined. TCRdb reprocessed the multiplex PCR reads, with one entry per CDR3 protein and no DNA. The sample yields 5,500 to 6,500 distinct CDR3 sequences, of which the top ten take up less than 10%. These data are also associated with another study on T cell repertoires in aging, cancer and after chemotherapy.

The specimen sequenced was peripheral blood. These receptors all stem from a human donor in good health.

Its frequency marks this clonotype as medium-sized. The chain combines TRBV19 with TRBJ2-3. The length of the CDR3 is 11 residues. Germline CDR1 LNHDA, CDR2 SQIVND (reference sequence). The CDR3 spells CASSRADTQYF. Using reference TRBV19 and TRBJ2-3 for the parts outside the CDR3, the full variable domain is DGGITQSPKYLFRKEGQNVTLSCEQNLNHDAMYWYRQDPGQGLRLIYYSQIVNDFQKGDIAEGYSVSREKKESFPLTVTSAQKNPTAFYLCASSRADTQYFGPGTRLTVL.

The V call is TRBV20-1, the J call TRBJ2-5. The CDR3 has 11 residues. In germline, CDR1 is DFQATT, CDR2 SNEGSKA (reference sequence). This chain's CDR3 is CSVALVQAQYF.

The rearrangement links TRBV7-2 to TRBJ2-1; TCRdb outputs TRBD2, but without DNA this stays unchecked. Germline V gives CDR1 SGHTA, CDR2 FQGNSA. The CDR3 spans 15 residues. The CDR3: CASSIPGTSLNEQFF.